This T cell receptor beta chain was sequenced during a study of response to subunit inactivated influenza vaccine. Whole-study results and caveats: Every seasonal influenza vaccination brings in few new T cells, the authors suggested.

CDR1 SGHVS and CDR2 FQNEAQ come from the germline V gene. The CDR3 loop spans 16 amino acids. Trimming shortened V by 3 bases and J by 2 bases, and 17 bases separated the two germline ends. This clonotype came up a few times. Its antigen is not identified. TCRdb redid the calling of the RT-PCR reads with MiXCR, one entry per CDR3 protein. The data show over 450,000 distinct CDR3 sequences, 10% to 15% seen once. The receptor comes from a man aged 45-65 years who received an inactivated influenza vaccine. V usage is TRBV7-8 and J usage is TRBJ2-7; D perhaps matches TRBD1 (7 bases). The source was PBMCs from blood, collected about 6 weeks after vaccination. This CDR3 is CASSLLARGVAYEQYF. For the CDR3, the DNA is TGTGCCAGCAGCTTGTTGGCCAGGGGGGTCGCCTACGAGCAGTACTTC.